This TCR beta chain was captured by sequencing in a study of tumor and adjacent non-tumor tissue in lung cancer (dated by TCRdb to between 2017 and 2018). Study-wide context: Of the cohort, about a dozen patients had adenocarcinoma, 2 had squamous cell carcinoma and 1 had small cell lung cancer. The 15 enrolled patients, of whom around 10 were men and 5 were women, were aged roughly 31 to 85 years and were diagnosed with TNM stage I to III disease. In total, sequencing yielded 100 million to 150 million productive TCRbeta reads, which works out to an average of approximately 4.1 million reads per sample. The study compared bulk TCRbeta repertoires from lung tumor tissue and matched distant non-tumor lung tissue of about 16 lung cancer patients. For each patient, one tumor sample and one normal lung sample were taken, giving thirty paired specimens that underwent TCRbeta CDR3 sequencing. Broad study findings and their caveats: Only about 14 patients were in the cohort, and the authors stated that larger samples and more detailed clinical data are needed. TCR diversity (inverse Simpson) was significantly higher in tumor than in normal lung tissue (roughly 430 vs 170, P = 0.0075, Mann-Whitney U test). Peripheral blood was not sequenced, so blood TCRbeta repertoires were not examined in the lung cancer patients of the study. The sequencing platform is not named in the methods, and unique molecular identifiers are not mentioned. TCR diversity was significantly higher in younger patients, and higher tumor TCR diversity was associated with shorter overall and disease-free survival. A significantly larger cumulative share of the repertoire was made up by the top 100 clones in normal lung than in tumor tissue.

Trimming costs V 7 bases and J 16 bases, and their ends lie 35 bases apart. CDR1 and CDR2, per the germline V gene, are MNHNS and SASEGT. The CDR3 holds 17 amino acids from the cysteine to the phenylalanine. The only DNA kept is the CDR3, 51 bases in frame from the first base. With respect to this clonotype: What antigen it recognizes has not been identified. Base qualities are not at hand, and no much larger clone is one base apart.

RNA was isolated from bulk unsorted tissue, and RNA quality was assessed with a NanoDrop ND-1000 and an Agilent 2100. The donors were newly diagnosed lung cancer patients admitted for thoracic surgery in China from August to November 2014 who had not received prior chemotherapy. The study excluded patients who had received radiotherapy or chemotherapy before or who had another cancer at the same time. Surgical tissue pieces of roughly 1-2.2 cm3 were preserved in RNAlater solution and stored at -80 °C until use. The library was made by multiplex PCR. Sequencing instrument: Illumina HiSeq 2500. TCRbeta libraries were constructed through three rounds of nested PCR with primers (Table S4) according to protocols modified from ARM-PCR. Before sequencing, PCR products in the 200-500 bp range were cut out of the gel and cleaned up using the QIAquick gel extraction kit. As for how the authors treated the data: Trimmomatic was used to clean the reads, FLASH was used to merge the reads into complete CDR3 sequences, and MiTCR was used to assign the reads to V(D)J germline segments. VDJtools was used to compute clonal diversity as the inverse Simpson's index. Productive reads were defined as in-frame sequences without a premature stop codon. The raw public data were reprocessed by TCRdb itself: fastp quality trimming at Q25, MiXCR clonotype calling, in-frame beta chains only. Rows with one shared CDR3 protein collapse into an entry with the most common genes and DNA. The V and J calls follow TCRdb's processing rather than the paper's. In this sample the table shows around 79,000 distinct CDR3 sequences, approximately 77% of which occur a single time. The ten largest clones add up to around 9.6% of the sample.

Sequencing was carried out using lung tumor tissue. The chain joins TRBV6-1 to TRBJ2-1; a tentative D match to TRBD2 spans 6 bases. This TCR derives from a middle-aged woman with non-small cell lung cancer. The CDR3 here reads CASILRGGFSRSNGHFF. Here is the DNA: TGTGCCAGCATCCTAAGAGGAGGGTTCTCTCGCAGCAATGGGCACTTCTTC.